This T cell receptor (beta chain) was captured in a study of T cells in narcolepsy. Overall study: Donors had narcolepsy type 1 or type 2, or were healthy controls.

Comments on this clone: Its specificity is not known.

Study-wide points: Autoreactive clonotypes reportedly recurred in blood of same and different patients, not controls. Autoreactive clone sequences were missing from some blood memory CD4+ repertoires. Autoreactive HCRT-specific and TRIB2-specific clonotypes were marked in same-patient CSF-versus-blood CD4+ comparisons.

Germline CDR1 and CDR2: SGDLS and YYNGEE. The CDR3 contains 14 residues. After removal of 4 bases from V and 7 bases from J, the junction contained 5 bases not matched to a gene. Here immunoSEQ multiplex PCR was the method, and the copy in TCRdb shows in-frame clones only, minus some. The table lists 25,000 to 35,000 clones, around 83% of them singletons, with about 0.64% in the top ten. Specimen: memory (CD45RA-) CD4+ T cells from blood. This chain connects TRBV9 to TRBJ1-6; 7 bases fit TRBD1. The clonotype originates from a human donor in good health. The CDR3 DNA reads as TGTGCCAGCAGCCCCGAGGGGGCGAATTCACCCCTCCACTTT. Translating it yields CASSPEGANSPLHF.